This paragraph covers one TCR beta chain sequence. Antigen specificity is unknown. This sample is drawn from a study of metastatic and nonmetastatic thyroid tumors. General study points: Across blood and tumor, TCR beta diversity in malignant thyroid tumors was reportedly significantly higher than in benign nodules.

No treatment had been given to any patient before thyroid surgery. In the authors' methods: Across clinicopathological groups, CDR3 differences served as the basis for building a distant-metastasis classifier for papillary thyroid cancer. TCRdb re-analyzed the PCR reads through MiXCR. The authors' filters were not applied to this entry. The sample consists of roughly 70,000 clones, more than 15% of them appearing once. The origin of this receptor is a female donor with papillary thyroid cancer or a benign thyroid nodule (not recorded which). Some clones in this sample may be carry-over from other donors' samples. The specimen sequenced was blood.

The CDR3 sequence is CASRGLAEREGTDTQYF. The CDR3, as DNA: TGTGCCAGCAGGGGACTAGCGGAGAGGGAAGGGACAGATACGCAGTATTTT. The V call is TRBV6-4, the J call TRBJ2-3, with 11 positions matching TRBD2. There are 17 residues in the CDR3. Germline V CDR1 and CDR2: MRHNA, SNTAGT. Losses at the gene ends were 6 bases for V and 3 bases for J; bases not matched to a gene: 11.